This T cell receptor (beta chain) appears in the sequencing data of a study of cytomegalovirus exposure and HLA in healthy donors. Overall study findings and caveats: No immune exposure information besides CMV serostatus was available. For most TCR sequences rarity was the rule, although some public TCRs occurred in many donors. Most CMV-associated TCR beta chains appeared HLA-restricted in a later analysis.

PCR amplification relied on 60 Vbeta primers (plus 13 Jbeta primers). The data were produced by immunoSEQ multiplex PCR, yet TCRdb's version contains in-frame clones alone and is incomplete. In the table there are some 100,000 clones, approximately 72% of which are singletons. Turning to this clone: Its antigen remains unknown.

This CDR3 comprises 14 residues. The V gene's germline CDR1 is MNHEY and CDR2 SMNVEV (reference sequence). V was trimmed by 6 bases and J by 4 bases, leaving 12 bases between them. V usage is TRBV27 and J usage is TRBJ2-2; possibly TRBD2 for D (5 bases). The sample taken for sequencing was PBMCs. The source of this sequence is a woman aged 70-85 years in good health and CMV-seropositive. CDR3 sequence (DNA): TGTGCCAGCAGGCCGAGGGCGACCACCGGGGAGCTGTTTTTT. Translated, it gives CASRPRATTGELFF.